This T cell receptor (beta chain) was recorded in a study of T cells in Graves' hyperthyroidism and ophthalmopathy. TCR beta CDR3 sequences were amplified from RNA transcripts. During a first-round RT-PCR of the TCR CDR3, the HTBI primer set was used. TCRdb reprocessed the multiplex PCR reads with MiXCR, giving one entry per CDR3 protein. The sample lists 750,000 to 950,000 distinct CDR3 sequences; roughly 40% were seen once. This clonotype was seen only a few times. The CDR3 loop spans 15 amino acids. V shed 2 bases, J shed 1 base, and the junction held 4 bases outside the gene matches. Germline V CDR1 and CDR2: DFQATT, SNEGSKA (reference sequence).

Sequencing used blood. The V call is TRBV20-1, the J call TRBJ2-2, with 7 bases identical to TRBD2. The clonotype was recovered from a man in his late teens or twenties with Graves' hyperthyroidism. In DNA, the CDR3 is TGCAGTGCTAGAATGGCGGGGGAGAACACCGGGGAGCTGTTTTTT. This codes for CSARMAGENTGELFF.